This TCR beta chain was obtained from a study of blood T cell repertoires in COVID-19. Background on the study: There were acute and convalescent COVID-19 samples, and they came from the United States, Italy and Spain.

Measured with immunoSEQ multiplex PCR; TCRdb has only the in-frame clones, and not every one. The sample records 170,000 or so clones, about 90% being singletons. All enrollees were about 18 to 89 years old and from under 25 US areas. Cohort 3 donors were reported recovered after two negative PCRs, clearance, or symptom resolution. CDR1 and CDR2 (germline): SGHNT, YENEEA. The length of the CDR3 is 12 residues. The V gene is TRBV11-3, the J gene TRBJ2-7, with 9 bases lining up with TRBD2. The sequence derives from a woman aged 45-60 years who had recovered from COVID-19. Material: PBMCs or T cells enriched from blood (not recorded which). The chain's CDR3 is CGLCGRAFEQYF. The CDR3 DNA reads TGTGGTCTGTGCGGGAGGGCCTTCGAGCAGTACTTC.